Following are 27 T cell receptor beta chains from one sample sequenced in a study of cytomegalovirus exposure and HLA in healthy donors. 60 Vbeta and 13 Jbeta primers were used in PCR. Using immunoSEQ multiplex PCR, the repertoire was profiled, and TCRdb retains in-frame clones only, with some absent. The profile shows approximately 110,000 clones, around 78% of them singletons. Specimen: PBMCs. The receptor source for this set is a man in his 60s in good health and CMV-seropositive.

The chain couples TRBV25-1 to TRBJ2-5, with D possibly TRBD2 on 7 matching bases. V lost 11 bases and J lost 4, with 11 bases in between. The germline gives CDR1 MGHDK, CDR2 SYGVNS. The CDR3 runs 11 residues. CDR3 region: CAGGAIETQYF. CDR3 DNA: TGTGCCGGGGGGGCCATAGAGACCCAGTACTTC.

This clone was seen only a few times. V gene TRBV19 combines with J gene TRBJ1-2, with 10 bases identical to TRBD1. Germline V gene lookup returns CDR1 LNHDA and CDR2 SQIVND (reference sequence). The CDR3 contains 14 residues. With V trimmed by 6 bases and J by 8 bases, 9 bases remained unmatched. Here the CDR3 DNA reads TGTGCCAGTAGGGACGGACAGGGGGGATTGGGCTACACCTTC. It is translated as CASRDGQGGLGYTF.

This rearrangement joins TRBV4-2 to TRBJ2-5; perhaps TRBD1 as D (6 bases). Germline-derived CDR1 and CDR2 are LGHNA and YNFKEQ. This CDR3 comprises 14 residues. V was pared by 1 base and J by 2 bases, with 8 bases between. The CDR3 DNA reads TGTGCCAGCAGCCAAGGCACAGGGCAAGAGACCCAGTACTTC. Encoded protein: CASSQGTGQETQYF.

The rearrangement links TRBV5-1 to TRBJ1-1; TRBD1 agrees at 10 bases. Trimming removed 4 bases from V and 1 base from J; junction bases left unmatched: 4. Germline assignment: CDR1 SGHRS and CDR2 YFSETQ. The CDR3 length is 15 residues. The CDR3 nucleotides are TGCGCCAGCAGCCGACGGACAGGGGGGAACACTGAAGCTTTCTTT. It encodes CASSRRTGGNTEAFF.

V is TRBV19 and J is TRBJ2-5, with 11 bases lining up with TRBD2. This CDR3 contains 15 residues. Germline V gene data show CDR1 as LNHDA and CDR2 as SQIVND (reference sequence). J gave up 6 bases and V 3 bases, and 6 bases lay outside the gene matches. CDR3 amino acids: CASSMASGGLKTQYF. The CDR3 coding sequence is TGTGCCAGTAGTATGGCTAGCGGGGGGTTGAAGACCCAGTACTTC.

In nucleotides, the CDR3 is TGTGCCAGCAACCGACTTTGGAACACTGAAGCTTTCTTT. Translating gives CASNRLWNTEAFF. The V and J genes are TRBV6-1 and TRBJ1-1; D is uncertain. The germline CDR1 and CDR2 sequences are MNHNS and SASEGT. V lost 7 bases and J 1 base, leaving 10 bases between the germline ends. This CDR3 contains 13 residues.

The chain joins TRBV30 to TRBJ2-1; TRBD2 aligns across 8 bases. Germline values: CDR1 GTSNPN, CDR2 SVGIG (reference sequence). This CDR3 spans 14 amino acids. J was trimmed by 5 bases and V by 3 bases; bases with no gene match: 6. This CDR3 reads CAWRRERGHNEQFF. The CDR3 DNA reads TGTGCCTGGAGAAGAGAGCGGGGGCACAATGAGCAGTTCTTC.

The chain recombines TRBV2 with TRBJ1-6; possibly TRBD1 for D (6 bases). The germline gives CDR1 SNHLY, CDR2 FYNNEI. Trimming shortened V by 2 bases and J by 6 bases, and 11 bases separated the two germline ends. This CDR3 is 15 amino acids long. CDR3 residues: CASSELGHFNSPLHF. Here the CDR3 DNA reads TGTGCCAGCAGTGAATTGGGACATTTTAATTCACCCCTCCACTTT. Complete variable domain (other parts from reference TRBV2 and TRBJ1-6): EPEVTQTPSHQVTQMGQEVILRCVPISNHLYFYWYRQILGQKVEFLVSFYNNEISEKSEIFDDQFSVERPDGSNFTLKIRSTKLEDSAMYFCASSELGHFNSPLHFGNGTRLTVT.

The gene calls are TRBV7-6 and TRBJ2-3; tentative D call: TRBD1 (7 bases). There are 12 residues in the CDR3. Germline V gene data show CDR1 as SGHVS and CDR2 as FNYEAQ. V lost 4 bases and J lost 9, with 11 bases in between. The CDR3 spells CASSSQGGTQYF. The CDR3 DNA reads TGTGCCAGCAGCTCGCAGGGGGGCACGCAGTATTTT.

CDR3 DNA: TGTGCCAGCAGCTTAGGGGCTTTCGAGCAGTTCTTC. Amino acid sequence: CASSLGAFEQFF. The chain joins TRBV11-2 to TRBJ2-1, with no clear D. The germline V and J ends were trimmed by 1 base and 10 bases, with 8 bases remaining between them. Germline V gives CDR1 SGHAT, CDR2 FQNNGV. The CDR3 consists of 12 residues.

The chain is built from TRBV5-4 and TRBJ2-1; 13 nucleotides agree with TRBD2. Germline assignment: CDR1 SGHNT and CDR2 YYREEE (reference sequence). This CDR3 is built from 17 residues. J lost 7 bases, V lost 4 bases, and 11 bases had no gene match. CDR3 coding DNA: TGTGCCAGCAGCCCCAAAGGGGGACTAGCGGGGTGGAATGAGCAGTTCTTC. Its protein is CASSPKGGLAGWNEQFF.

The gene calls are TRBV5-4 and TRBJ2-2, with D possibly matching TRBD1 (6 bases). There are 15 residues in the CDR3. With 5 bases removed from V and 1 base from J, the gap between germline ends came to 12 bases. CDR1 and CDR2 from the germline V gene are SGHNT and YYREEE (reference sequence). This CDR3 is CASSSGTLNTGELFF. CDR3 nucleotide sequence: TGTGCCAGCAGTTCCGGGACATTGAACACCGGGGAGCTGTTTTTT. Filled out from reference TRBV5-4 and TRBJ2-2, the complete variable domain reads ETGVTQSPTHLIKTRGQQVTLRCSSQSGHNTVSWYQQALGQGPQFIFQYYREEENGRGNFPPRFSGLQFPNYSSELNVNALELDDSALYLCASSSGTLNTGELFFGEGSRLTVL.

The chain is built from TRBV6-1 and TRBJ2-2; 7 bases are shared with TRBD1. Germline loops: CDR1 MNHNS, CDR2 SASEGT. V dropped 2 bases and J dropped 3; count of bases not matched to a gene: 6. The CDR3 runs to 16 residues. CDR3 protein: CASSELDRAYTGELFF. CDR3 bases: TGTGCCAGCAGTGAATTAGACAGGGCCTACACCGGGGAGCTGTTTTTT.

J is TRBJ1-2 and V is TRBV28; tentatively, D is TRBD1 (6 bases). Trimming stripped 2 bases from V and 3 bases from J, with 13 bases between. This CDR3 spans 15 amino acids. CDR1 is MDHEN and CDR2 is SYDVKM in the germline V gene. Written as DNA, the CDR3 is TGTGCCAGCAGTTTAGGGGGCAATTGGGACTATGGCTACACCTTC. Its protein is CASSLGGNWDYGYTF.

The chain links TRBV9 to TRBJ2-7; D may be TRBD2 (6 bases). V lost 3 bases and J 4 bases, leaving 20 bases between the germline ends. CDR1 is SGDLS, CDR2 YYNGEE, per germline. This CDR3 has 16 amino acids. The CDR3 DNA reads as TGTGCCAGCAGCGCCGACCGGGGGTGGGAAGCGTACGAGCAGTACTTC. Its translation is CASSADRGWEAYEQYF.

The chain uses TRBV7-9 and TRBJ1-1, with 7 bases identical to TRBD1. Looked up from germline, CDR1 is SEHNR and CDR2 is FQNEAQ (reference sequence). Losses at the gene ends were 6 bases for V and 4 bases for J; bases not matched to a gene: 11. This CDR3 is 15 amino acids long. CDR3 sequence: CASRGNRGAPTEAFF. For the CDR3, the DNA is TGTGCCAGCAGAGGGAACAGGGGTGCGCCCACTGAAGCTTTCTTT.

The J gene is TRBJ2-1, the V gene TRBV30; 8 bases map to TRBD2. This CDR3 contains 15 residues. The germline CDR1 and CDR2 sequences are GTSNPN and SVGIG (reference sequence). With V trimmed by 4 bases and J by 4 bases, 9 bases remained unmatched. The CDR3 is CAWKLGLALYNEQFF. The DNA for the CDR3 is TGTGCCTGGAAATTAGGACTAGCCCTGTACAATGAGCAGTTCTTC.

This clone was detected once. The CDR3 coding sequence is TGTGCCAGCAGCTTATGGGGCAAGGGGGGCACAGATACGCAGTATTTT. Residues: CASSLWGKGGTDTQYF. The V and J genes are TRBV7-9 and TRBJ2-3; maybe TRBD1 (6 bases). The CDR3 loop spans 16 amino acids. Trimming shortened V by 2 bases and J by 1 base, and 13 bases separated the two germline ends. CDR1 and CDR2 from the germline V gene are SEHNR and FQNEAQ (reference sequence).

This chain links TRBV9 with TRBJ2-1; 7 nucleotides align to TRBD1. The CDR3 extends over 15 amino acids. Germline V gene sequence: CDR1 SGDLS, CDR2 YYNGEE. The J segment lost 7 bases and the V segment lost 2 bases, leaving 9 bases of the junction unmatched. The CDR3 DNA reads as TGTGCCAGCAGCGTCGCCACTCAGGGGGTAAATGAGCAGTTCTTC. The encoded protein is CASSVATQGVNEQFF.

This clone showed up just once. This chain connects TRBV18 to TRBJ1-1; 8 bases fit TRBD1. The CDR3 spans 16 residues. The V and J ends lost 4 bases and 0 bases, in that order; junction bases with no gene match: 7. Germline V gene sequence: CDR1 KGHSH, CDR2 LQKENI. Here the CDR3 reads CASSRDRGYMNTEAFF. The CDR3 coding sequence is TGTGCCAGCTCACGCGACAGGGGATATATGAACACTGAAGCTTTCTTT. Supplemented by reference TRBV18 and TRBJ1-1, the full variable domain reads NAGVMQNPRHLVRRRGQEARLRCSPMKGHSHVYWYRQLPEEGLKFMVYLQKENIIDESGMPKERFSAEFPKEGPSILRIQQVVRGDSAAYFCASSRDRGYMNTEAFFGQGTRLTVV.

The rearrangement joins TRBV7-9 to TRBJ1-5; weak D call: TRBD1 (5 bases). CDR1 is SEHNR, CDR2 FQNEAQ, per germline (reference sequence). This CDR3 has 15 amino acids. Trimming stripped 1 base from V and 3 bases from J, with 10 bases between. CDR3 sequence: CASSLGETVNQPQHF. The DNA for the CDR3 is TGTGCCAGCAGCTTAGGTGAGACAGTCAATCAGCCCCAGCATTTT.

The chain couples TRBV19 to TRBJ2-1; 9 bases align to TRBD2. The CDR3 covers 13 residues. The germline V gene encodes CDR1 LNHDA and CDR2 SQIVND (reference sequence). The J segment lost 7 bases and the V segment lost 6 bases, leaving 4 bases of the junction unmatched. Written as DNA, the CDR3 is TGTGCCAGTAGCGCGAGCGGGGGGAATGAGCAGTTCTTC. It yields the protein CASSASGGNEQFF.

This clone was counted between two and nine times. V and J are TRBV2 and TRBJ2-5, with 7 bases aligning to TRBD1. V gave up 11 bases and J gave up 4 bases; unmatched junction bases: 10. The germline V gene encodes CDR1 SNHLY and CDR2 FYNNEI. This CDR3 region has 13 residues. CDR3 region: CAEVDRRAETQYF. For the CDR3, the DNA is TGTGCCGAAGTGGACAGGAGAGCAGAGACCCAGTACTTC. Supplemented by reference TRBV2 and TRBJ2-5, the full variable domain reads EPEVTQTPSHQVTQMGQEVILRCVPISNHLYFYWYRQILGQKVEFLVSFYNNEISEKSEIFDDQFSVERPDGSNFTLKIRSTKLEDSAMYFCAEVDRRAETQYFGPGTRLLVL.

The chain has TRBV15 and TRBJ2-7, with 7 positions matching TRBD1. Trimming at V came to 0 bases and at J to 0 bases, leaving 2 bases not matched to a gene. The CDR3 loop spans 15 amino acids. Germline loops: CDR1 LNHNV, CDR2 YYDKDF (reference sequence). The DNA for the CDR3 is TGTGCCACCAGCAGAGATGAGGGGGCCTCCTACGAGCAGTACTTC. Amino acid sequence: CATSRDEGASYEQYF.

The genes are TRBV6-1 and TRBJ2-2, with 7 bases aligning to TRBD2. Trimming removed 7 bases from V and 0 bases from J; junction bases left unmatched: 17. CDR3 length equals 19 residues. CDR1 MNHNS and CDR2 SASEGT come from the germline V gene. CDR3 amino acids: CASTDRAGTKRTNTGELFF. The CDR3 coding sequence is TGTGCCAGCACTGATCGGGCAGGGACTAAACGTACGAACACCGGGGAGCTGTTTTTT.

The V call is TRBV6-5, the J call TRBJ1-1; tentatively, D is TRBD1 (6 bases). Trimming shortened V by 5 bases and J by 1 base, and 11 bases separated the two germline ends. The CDR3 contains 14 residues. CDR1 is MNHEY and CDR2 is SVGAGI in the germline V gene. CDR3 sequence reads: CASSRGGSNTEAFF. The CDR3 DNA reads TGTGCCAGCAGTCGGGGGGGCTCGAACACTGAAGCTTTCTTT.

The chain couples TRBV10-3 to TRBJ2-2; D gene ambiguous. Germline values: CDR1 ENHRY, CDR2 SYGVKD. Trimming pared 2 bases from V and 4 bases from J, leaving 5 bases between. The CDR3 sequence is 13 residues long. The CDR3 DNA reads as TGTGCCATCAGTGAGATCGTCACCGGGGAGCTGTTTTTT. Translated, it gives CAISEIVTGELFF.